What follows are 10 T cell receptor beta chains derived from one specimen sequenced in a study of blood T cells in healthy people across ages. Primed by a sample-barcoded 5' primer and a J-beta primer mix, a second PCR proceeded for about 7 to 11 cycles. TCRdb re-called the 5' RACE reads through MiXCR, storing one row per CDR3 protein. This sample has approximately 1.5 million distinct CDR3 sequences; almost 35% occur once, and the top ten carry roughly 12%. The sample consisted of blood. These receptors originate from a woman younger than 45 in good health.

A few counts support this clonotype. The chain uses TRBV5-1 and TRBJ2-2, with D hard to call. Germline assignment: CDR1 SGHRS and CDR2 YFSETQ. The length of the CDR3 is 15 residues. Trimming left V 0 bases short and J 2 bases short, with 8 bases between. The CDR3 reads CASSLERPNTGELFF. CDR3 coding DNA: TGCGCCAGCAGCTTGGAGAGGCCTAACACCGGGGAGCTGTTTTTT.

This clonotype came up a few times. The chain couples TRBV7-9 to TRBJ1-1; TRBD1 might be the D (5 bases). Trimming took 1 base from V and 4 from J, leaving 13 bases between them. Germline V CDR1 and CDR2: SEHNR, FQNEAQ (reference sequence). This CDR3 spans 15 amino acids. The CDR3 DNA sequence: TGTGCCAGCAGCTTAGTAACCGGCGGGGGCACTGAAGCTTTCTTT. Amino acids: CASSLVTGGGTEAFF. Based on the CDR3 plus reference TRBV7-9 and TRBJ1-1, the full variable domain is DTGVSQNPRHKITKRGQNVTFRCDPISEHNRLYWYRQTLGQGPEFLTYFQNEAQLEKSRLLSDRFSAERPKGSFSTLEIQRTEQGDSAMYLCASSLVTGGGTEAFFGQGTRLTVV.

The CDR3 reads CASSDPPYANYGYTF. The CDR3 DNA is TGTGCCAGCAGTGATCCGCCTTACGCTAACTATGGCTACACCTTC. The chain employs TRBV2 and TRBJ1-2; no definite D call. This CDR3 contains 15 residues. V shed 3 bases and J shed 0 bases, with 11 bases lying between them. Germline values: CDR1 SNHLY, CDR2 FYNNEI.

In this sample, this clonotype turned up a few times. As DNA, the CDR3 is TGCAGTGCCGGGCCCCAGCGGGGGCGCCAAGAGACCCAGTACTTC. It translates to CSAGPQRGRQETQYF. The rearrangement uses TRBV20-1 and TRBJ2-5; TRBD2 agrees at 8 bases. The CDR3 runs to 15 residues. Looked up from germline, CDR1 is DFQATT and CDR2 is SNEGSKA (reference sequence). Trimming at V came to 6 bases and at J to 1 base, leaving 10 bases not matched to a gene.

V usage is TRBV6-1 and J usage is TRBJ2-3; D gene uncertain. This CDR3 is built from 14 residues. Germline assignment: CDR1 MNHNS and CDR2 SASEGT. Trimming removed 10 bases at V and 0 bases at J, with 14 bases between. The CDR3, as DNA: TGTGCCACCGGAGAACAGATTAGCACAGATACGCAGTATTTT. As protein: CATGEQISTDTQYF.

The table lists this clonotype with a count of one. The germline gene is not matched at one end of the junction; a read error may be the cause. The V call is TRBV7-2, the J call TRBJ2-7; TRBD2 is a possible D gene (5 bases). The CDR3 consists of 14 residues. The germline CDR1 and CDR2 sequences are SGHTA and FQGNSA. For the CDR3, the DNA is TGTGCCGGCAGCCGGGAACCGGGCCGCTACGAGCAGTACTTC. Protein: CAGSREPGRYEQYF.

The chain couples TRBV3-1 to TRBJ1-4; D unresolved. The V gene's germline CDR1 is LGHDT and CDR2 YNNKEL (reference sequence). Trimming removed 1 base at V and 7 bases at J, with 10 bases between. This CDR3 region has 14 residues. CDR3 nucleotides: TGTGCCAGCAGCCAAGCCCCGTTATCTGAAAAACTGTTTTTT. Translating it yields CASSQAPLSEKLFF.

This sequence joins TRBV7-2 and TRBJ2-7; D uncertain. V was trimmed by 8 bases and J by 0 bases, leaving 8 bases between them. The CDR3 is 12 residues long. The germline V gene encodes CDR1 SGHTA and CDR2 FQGNSA. CDR3 protein: CASVSLSYEQYF. The DNA for the CDR3 is TGTGCCAGCGTTTCCCTCTCCTACGAGCAGTACTTC.

This clonotype appeared a few times. The rearrangement links TRBV12-3 or TRBV12-4 to TRBJ2-7, with 11 positions matching TRBD1. Trimming removed 4 bases from V and 3 bases from J; junction bases left unmatched: 14. The CDR3 contains 18 residues. The CDR3 is CASSSLGGGQGAIYEQYF. Here the CDR3 DNA reads TGTGCCAGCAGTTCTTTGGGGGGAGGACAGGGGGCAATCTACGAGCAGTACTTC.

This clonotype was seen only a few times. The genes are TRBV9 and TRBJ2-7; 8 nucleotides line up with TRBD1. V lost 6 bases to trimming and J lost 3 bases; unmatched junction nucleotides: 11. Germline V gene sequence: CDR1 SGDLS, CDR2 YYNGEE. The CDR3 is 15 residues long. The CDR3 DNA reads TGTGCCAGCACCAGAGAGGGGACAGGAAGCTACGAGCAGTACTTC. It encodes CASTREGTGSYEQYF.